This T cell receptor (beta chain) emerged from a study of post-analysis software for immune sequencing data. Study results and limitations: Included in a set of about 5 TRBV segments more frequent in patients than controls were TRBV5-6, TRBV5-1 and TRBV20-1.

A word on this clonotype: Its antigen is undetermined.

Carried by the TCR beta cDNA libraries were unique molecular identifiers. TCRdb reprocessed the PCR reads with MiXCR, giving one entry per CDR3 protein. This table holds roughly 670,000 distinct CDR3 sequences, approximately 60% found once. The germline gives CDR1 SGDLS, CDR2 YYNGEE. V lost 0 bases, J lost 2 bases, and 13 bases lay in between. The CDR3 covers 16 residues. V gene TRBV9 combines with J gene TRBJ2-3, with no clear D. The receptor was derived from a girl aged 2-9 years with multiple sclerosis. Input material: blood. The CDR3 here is CASSVATSDSTDTQYF. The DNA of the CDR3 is TGTGCCAGCAGCGTAGCTACGAGCGACTCCACAGATACGCAGTATTTT.